These 6 T cell receptor beta chains share one sample of origin, sequenced in a study of CD8 T cells in Susac syndrome. RNA in amounts of about 0.45 to 1 ug was reverse transcribed with random hexamers. TCRdb passed the immunoSEQ multiplex PCR reads through MiXCR, listing each CDR3 protein once. The sample lists 110,000 or so distinct CDR3 sequences, about 92% seen once, with around 0.085% in the top ten. Sequenced input: CD4+ T cells from PBMCs. These receptors originate from a human donor with multiple sclerosis.

The chain combines TRBV9 with TRBJ2-1; TRBD1 aligns across 9 bases. From germline, CDR1 is SGDLS and CDR2 YYNGEE. V shed 0 bases and J 4 bases; nucleotides not matched to a gene: 5. There are 16 residues in the CDR3. This CDR3 is CASSVARDRVYNEQFF. The CDR3 DNA reads as TGTGCCAGCAGCGTAGCCCGGGACAGGGTGTACAATGAGCAGTTCTTC.

V gene TRBV10-3 combines with J gene TRBJ1-6; TRBD1 might be the D (6 bases). The CDR3 length is 15 residues. Germline V gene sequence: CDR1 ENHRY, CDR2 SYGVKD. Trimming cost V 8 bases and J 5 bases, with 16 bases left between them. CDR3 sequence reads: CAISPEDSDNSPLHF. In nucleotides, the CDR3 is TGTGCCATCTCACCCGAGGACAGTGATAATTCACCCCTCCACTTT.

This chain joins TRBV7-9 and TRBJ1-6, with D hard to call. The CDR3 is made up of 14 amino acids. Germline V gene lookup returns CDR1 SEHNR and CDR2 FQNEAQ (reference sequence). Trimming stripped 1 base from V and 4 bases from J, with 5 bases between. This CDR3 is CASSLGLYNSPLHF. CDR3 in DNA: TGTGCCAGCAGCTTAGGCTTGTATAATTCACCCCTCCACTTT. The whole variable domain, remainder taken from reference TRBV7-9 and TRBJ1-6, is DTGVSQNPRHKITKRGQNVTFRCDPISEHNRLYWYRQTLGQGPEFLTYFQNEAQLEKSRLLSDRFSAERPKGSFSTLEIQRTEQGDSAMYLCASSLGLYNSPLHFGNGTRLTVT.

The J gene is TRBJ1-2, the V gene TRBV7-3; D remains ambiguous. Germline V gene sequence: CDR1 SGHTA, CDR2 FQGTGA. The CDR3 runs 13 residues. The V and J ends lost 8 bases and 2 bases respectively, with 12 bases between them. The CDR3 region is CASSAGANYGYTF. The DNA of the CDR3 is TGTGCCAGCTCGGCAGGAGCAAACTATGGCTACACCTTC.

V is TRBV9 and J is TRBJ2-7, with 8 bases fitting TRBD2. V dropped 0 bases and J dropped 0; count of bases not matched to a gene: 5. This CDR3 contains 16 residues. From germline, CDR1 is SGDLS and CDR2 YYNGEE. The CDR3 coding sequence is TGTGCCAGCAGCGTAGGAGAGCGGGGGTTCTCCTACGAGCAGTACTTC. It is translated as CASSVGERGFSYEQYF.

J is TRBJ1-2 and V is TRBV7-9; TRBD1 matches 7 bases. CDR3 size: 15 residues. V shed 2 bases, J shed 2 bases, and the junction held 5 bases outside the gene matches. Germline values: CDR1 SEHNR, CDR2 FQNEAQ (reference sequence). The CDR3 protein is CASSLRTGANYGYTF. The CDR3 DNA sequence: TGTGCCAGCAGCTTACGGACAGGAGCAAACTATGGCTACACCTTC. Full variable domain (rest looked up from reference TRBV7-9 and TRBJ1-2): DTGVSQNPRHKITKRGQNVTFRCDPISEHNRLYWYRQTLGQGPEFLTYFQNEAQLEKSRLLSDRFSAERPKGSFSTLEIQRTEQGDSAMYLCASSLRTGANYGYTFGSGTRLTVV.